The 27 T cell receptor beta chains in this list originate from one sample, sequenced in a study of Graves' ophthalmopathy and Graves' hyperthyroidism. RNA transcripts served as template for amplifying TCR beta CDR3 sequences. RT-PCR in the first round used HTBI primers; a second-round multiplex PCR followed. TCRdb reprocessed the multiplex PCR reads with MiXCR, giving one entry per CDR3 protein. This table holds 350,000 to 400,000 distinct CDR3 sequences, 15% to 19% found once. Sequences were obtained from peripheral blood. These TCRs come from a woman under 30 with stable Graves' hyperthyroidism.

V gene TRBV5-1 combines with J gene TRBJ1-1; 7 positions match TRBD1. This CDR3 is 15 amino acids long. CDR1 is SGHRS and CDR2 is YFSETQ in the germline V gene. Unmatched junction bases numbered 4, after V lost 2 bases and J lost 0 bases. The CDR3 loop is CASSLRGQMNTEAFF. The CDR3 DNA follows: TGCGCCAGCAGCTTACGGGGACAGATGAACACTGAAGCTTTCTTT.

On this clonotype: A read error is likely, as this CDR3 ends without the conserved phenylalanine or tryptophan. The V call is TRBV6-5, the J call TRBJ2-7, with TRBD1 identical over 7 bases. CDR1 is MNHEY, CDR2 SVGAGI, per germline. This CDR3 is built from 17 residues. With V trimmed by 10 bases and J by 5 bases, 23 bases remained unmatched. For the CDR3, the DNA is TGTGCCAACTGTTCACGTCGACGCGACAGGGCCATCCACGAGCAGTACTCC. Translation gives CANCSRRRDRAIHEQYS.

This clonotype was seen at least ten times. The genes are TRBV12-5 and TRBJ1-2; weak D call: TRBD1 (6 bases). Trimming took 6 bases from V and 5 from J, leaving 13 bases between them. CDR3 length equals 13 residues. The germline CDR1 and CDR2 sequences are LGHNT and FRNRAP. The CDR3 reads CASGFGQHYGYTF. The CDR3, as DNA: TGTGCTAGTGGATTCGGACAGCATTATGGCTACACCTTC.

Many counts were recorded for this clonotype. The chain couples TRBV19 to TRBJ1-6; 7 positions agree with TRBD1. This CDR3 region has 16 residues. Germline CDR1 is LNHDA and CDR2 is SQIVND (reference sequence). V lost 4 bases, J lost 6 bases, and 9 bases stayed unmatched. CDR3 amino acids: CASSRDSSFGNSPLHF. In DNA, the CDR3 is TGTGCCAGTAGTAGGGACAGCTCCTTCGGTAATTCACCCCTCCACTTT.

This clonotype occurred many times. The V call is TRBV28, the J call TRBJ1-2; 9 bases map to TRBD1. The germline V gene has CDR1 MDHEN and CDR2 SYDVKM. The CDR3 contains 15 residues. Trimming took 4 bases from V and 7 from J; bases not matched to a gene: 10. The CDR3 loop is CASSSRDRETIGYTF. CDR3 sequence (DNA): TGTGCCAGCAGTTCACGGGACAGGGAGACTATTGGCTACACCTTC.

The sample holds many counts of this clonotype. V gene TRBV6-2 or TRBV6-3 combines with J gene TRBJ2-7; 13 bases agree with TRBD2. CDR1 is MNHEY and CDR2 is SVGEGT in the germline V gene. V lost 6 bases and J lost 3; bases outside the gene matches: 5. This CDR3 is built from 15 residues. The CDR3 sequence is CASSRGLAGLYEQYF. The CDR3 DNA reads as TGTGCCAGCAGCCGGGGACTAGCGGGACTCTACGAGCAGTACTTC.

This clonotype was observed many times. V gene TRBV19 combines with J gene TRBJ1-5, with D possibly being TRBD1 (5 bases). Trimming took off 0 bases at V and 4 bases at J, with 13 bases between the two ends. Germline V gene lookup returns CDR1 LNHDA and CDR2 SQIVND (reference sequence). This CDR3 region has 16 residues. The CDR3 DNA reads as TGTGCCAGTAGTATAGATCGAGGGACCCTAAATCAGCCCCAGCATTTT. It codes for CASSIDRGTLNQPQHF. The complete variable domain, with remaining parts taken from reference TRBV19 and TRBJ1-5, reads DGGITQSPKYLFRKEGQNVTLSCEQNLNHDAMYWYRQDPGQGLRLIYYSQIVNDFQKGDIAEGYSVSREKKESFPLTVTSAQKNPTAFYLCASSIDRGTLNQPQHFGDGTRLSIL.

With regard to this clonotype: A much larger clone differs from this one at a single base, so this may be a read error. The CDR3 DNA reads TGTGATAGTGCCTCCGACCGTTTGCAGACCCAGTACTTC. Translating it yields CDSASDRLQTQYF. The chain employs TRBV12-5 and TRBJ2-5; no reliable D call. The germline CDR1 and CDR2 sequences are LGHNT and FRNRAP. The CDR3 has 13 amino acids.

The table lists this clonotype with many counts. This chain uses TRBV4-1 with TRBJ1-1; TRBD1 aligns across 9 bases. V shed 4 bases and J 5 bases; nucleotides not matched to a gene: 14. There are 17 residues in the CDR3. Germline CDR1 MGHRA, CDR2 YSYEKL. CDR3 amino acids: CASSLISIRDRATEAFF. The CDR3 bases are TGCGCCAGCAGCCTTATAAGCATCCGGGACAGGGCGACTGAAGCTTTCTTT.

The V call is TRBV12-3 or TRBV12-4, the J call TRBJ2-5; perhaps TRBD2 as D (5 bases). This CDR3 comprises 15 residues. Deletions cut 5 bases from V and 4 bases from J, with 17 bases between. CDR3 loop: CASSASGVKRETQYF. CDR3 in DNA: TGTGCCAGCAGTGCCAGCGGTGTCAAAAGAGAGACCCAGTACTTC.

The chain carries TRBV5-8 and TRBJ2-7, with 9 bases aligning to TRBD1. The CDR3 is made up of 15 amino acids. V lost 4 bases to trimming and J lost 2 bases; unmatched junction nucleotides: 7. CDR1 SGHTS and CDR2 YDEGEE come from the germline V gene. This CDR3 is CASSQEQGAPYEQYF. CDR3 DNA: TGTGCCAGCAGCCAGGAACAGGGGGCCCCCTACGAGCAGTACTTC.

This clonotype was counted many times. The chain employs TRBV6-1 and TRBJ1-1; maybe TRBD1 (5 bases). Trimming cost V 4 bases and J 5 bases, with 14 bases left between them. Germline V lookup: CDR1 MNHNS, CDR2 SASEGT. The CDR3 sequence is 14 residues long. The CDR3 nucleotides are TGTGCCAGCAGTGCTTCTAGGGGAGCAACTGAAGCTTTCTTT. This codes for CASSASRGATEAFF.

The table lists this clonotype with a few counts. V usage is TRBV19 and J usage is TRBJ2-7, with TRBD2 matching 11 bases. CDR1 LNHDA and CDR2 SQIVND come from the germline V gene (reference sequence). J lost 4 bases, V lost 6 bases, and 8 bases had no gene match. This CDR3 has 15 residues. Written as DNA, the CDR3 is TGTGCCAGTAGCTCGACTAGCGGGGAAGGATACGAGCAGTACTTC. Translated, it gives CASSSTSGEGYEQYF.

This clonotype showed up just a few times. The rearrangement joins TRBV4-1 to TRBJ1-6; D is ambiguous. Germline CDR1 and CDR2: MGHRA and YSYEKL. The CDR3 covers 13 residues. The chain's CDR3 is CATAEGILRPLHF. Here the CDR3 DNA reads TGCGCTACAGCGGAGGGTATCCTCAGGCCCCTCCACTTT.

The chain links TRBV6-2 or TRBV6-3 to TRBJ1-5; tentative D call: TRBD1 (6 bases). Germline-derived CDR1 and CDR2 are MNHEY and SVGEGT. Trimming removed 2 bases from V and 6 bases from J, with 11 bases in between. This CDR3 has 14 residues. The CDR3 coding sequence is TGTGCCAGCAGTTACCTACAGGGCTCTCAGCCCCAGCATTTT. This translates into CASSYLQGSQPQHF.

As regards this clonotype: A read error may be the cause here, since a much bigger clone is one base away. V gene TRBV6-2 or TRBV6-3 combines with J gene TRBJ2-5; TRBD2 matches at 7 bases. V trimming: 2 bases; J trimming: 5 bases; junction bases outside the gene matches: 11. The CDR3 sequence is 16 residues long. Germline CDR1 MNHEY, CDR2 SVGEGT. The CDR3 is CASSYPVWAGGETQYF. As DNA, the CDR3 is TGTGCCAGCAGTTACCCGGTGTGGGCCGGGGGGGAGACCCAGTACTTC.

The table lists this clonotype with many counts. J is TRBJ2-7 and V is TRBV29-1, with a possible D match to TRBD2 (5 bases). With 1 base removed from V and 0 bases from J, the gap between germline ends came to 13 bases. Germline values: CDR1 SQVTM, CDR2 ANQGSEA. The length of the CDR3 is 15 residues. CDR3 loop: CSVEGGDISSYEQYF. The CDR3 bases are TGCAGCGTTGAAGGGGGAGACATAAGCTCCTACGAGCAGTACTTC.

This clonotype was picked up a small number of times. V usage is TRBV18 and J usage is TRBJ1-2; the match to TRBD1 covers 8 bases. In germline, CDR1 is KGHSH, CDR2 LQKENI. This CDR3 comprises 13 residues. Trimming cost V 3 bases and J 10 bases; bases outside gene matches: 7. Here the CDR3 DNA reads TGTGCCAGCTCACCCGATCAGGGGGCCGACTACACCTTC. This gives the protein CASSPDQGADYTF.

This sequence joins TRBV11-2 and TRBJ2-7, with 7 bases matching TRBD2. Germline CDR1 reads SGHAT; CDR2 reads FQNNGV. The CDR3 spans 14 residues. J lost 4 bases, V lost 1 base, and 4 bases had no gene match. In nucleotides, the CDR3 is TGTGCCAGCAGCTTAGCAGGGAGGGTATACGAGCAGTACTTC. It translates to CASSLAGRVYEQYF.

This clonotype occurred many times. The chain uses TRBV20-1 and TRBJ1-1; D possibly corresponds to TRBD1 (5 bases). Deletions cut 2 bases from V and 6 bases from J, with 16 bases between. The germline CDR1 and CDR2 sequences are DFQATT and SNEGSKA (reference sequence). The CDR3 has 14 residues. CDR3 in DNA: TGCAGTGCTAGATGGGGGGGTGGTAAGGCTGAAGCTTTCTTT. Encoded protein: CSARWGGGKAEAFF.

This clonotype has only one observation. V usage is TRBV7-2 and J usage is TRBJ1-2; D is possibly TRBD1 (6 bases). The CDR3 length is 14 residues. Per germline, CDR1 SGHTA and CDR2 FQGNSA. Trimming removed 5 bases at V and 4 bases at J, with 14 bases between. The CDR3 protein is CASSASGVRYGYTF. DNA of the CDR3: TGTGCCAGCAGCGCCTCAGGGGTTCGCTATGGCTACACCTTC.

CDR3 sequence reads: CASSESSGRYTEAFF. The CDR3 DNA reads TGTGCCAGCAGTGAATCAAGTGGACGGTACACTGAAGCTTTCTTT. The rearrangement links TRBV2 to TRBJ1-1; D remains unclear. CDR1 and CDR2 from the germline V gene are SNHLY and FYNNEI. The CDR3 totals 15 residues. V was cut by 2 bases and J by 3 bases, with 13 bases left in between.

The CDR3 coding sequence is TGTGCCAGCAAGTGGGACAGCCACTCCTACGAGCAGTACTTC. This codes for CASKWDSHSYEQYF. The J gene is TRBJ2-7, the V gene TRBV6-1; TRBD1 agrees at 7 bases. From germline, CDR1 is MNHNS and CDR2 SASEGT. The V gene end was trimmed by 7 bases and the J gene end by 0 bases; junction bases not matched to a gene: 6. The CDR3 is made up of 14 amino acids.

At least ten counts were recorded for this clonotype. The V gene is TRBV7-2, the J gene TRBJ2-7, with D tentatively TRBD1 (6 bases). Germline CDR1 reads SGHTA; CDR2 reads FQGNSA. Trimming took 3 bases from V and 3 from J, leaving 21 bases between them. This CDR3 is 17 amino acids long. CDR3: CASSFASPRRTDYEQYF. The CDR3 region has the DNA TGTGCCAGCAGCTTTGCTAGCCCGAGACGGACAGACTACGAGCAGTACTTC.

This clonotype was seen a handful of times. CDR3 in amino acids: CASSASKGLSNQPQHF. CDR3 in DNA: TGTGCCAGCAGCGCCTCGAAAGGCCTAAGCAATCAGCCCCAGCATTTT. The chain carries TRBV2 and TRBJ1-5, with no clear D. The CDR3 consists of 16 residues. Germline CDR1 and CDR2: SNHLY and FYNNEI. The V and J ends lost 6 bases and 1 base respectively, with 16 bases between them. The variable domain in full, with the rest retrieved from reference TRBV2 and TRBJ1-5, is EPEVTQTPSHQVTQMGQEVILRCVPISNHLYFYWYRQILGQKVEFLVSFYNNEISEKSEIFDDQFSVERPDGSNFTLKIRSTKLEDSAMYFCASSASKGLSNQPQHFGDGTRLSIL.

This clonotype was recorded many times. The V and J genes are TRBV11-2 and TRBJ2-7, with D uncertain. V lost 4 bases to trimming and J lost 3 bases, with 13 bases between them. This CDR3 contains 14 residues. Germline V CDR1 and CDR2: SGHAT, FQNNGV. CDR3 nucleotides: TGTGCCAGCAGCTCGGGTCTACTTGGCTACGAGCAGTACTTC. Protein sequence: CASSSGLLGYEQYF.

This clonotype was seen repeatedly, ten times or more. In DNA form, the CDR3 reads TGTGCCACCAGCAGAGGAGGCCTTCCCGTAAACACTGAAGCTTTCTTT. This gives the protein CATSRGGLPVNTEAFF. The rearrangement links TRBV15 to TRBJ1-1, with D unresolved. The CDR3 length is 16 residues. V was pared by 1 base and J by 2 bases, with 14 bases between. Germline V gene data show CDR1 as LNHNV and CDR2 as YYDKDF (reference sequence).